Shown below are 5 T cell receptor beta chains from a single sample sequenced in a study of T-cell reconstitution after alpha-beta-depleted transplantation in children (dated by TCRdb to the mid-2010s). To prepare the library, PCR was applied. The reads were generated on an Illumina HiSeq 2500. Molecular barcoding was employed in the preparation of TCR libraries, with unique molecular identifiers being used to normalize TCRbeta repertoire quantification. TCRdb ran its own pipeline on the public reads, namely fastp trimming at Q25 and MiXCR clone calling, and kept in-frame beta chains. For every CDR3 protein sequence, its rows merge into one entry that carries the most common genes and DNA. Here the sample has roughly 150,000 distinct CDR3 sequences; around 10% occur a single time. The top ten constitute about 12% of the sample. Taken with the paper, the label for treatment or condition translates to: allogeneic hematopoietic cell transplantation with graft depleted of TCRalphabeta T cells and CD19 B cells.

The source material was PBMCs, sampled before TCRalphabeta/CD19-depleted stem cell transplant. These receptors all come from a boy aged 2 to 9 with acute myeloid leukemia, due to receive a stem cell transplant.

This clonotype was counted at least ten times. The rearrangement joins TRBV7-9 to TRBJ1-1, with a possible D match to TRBD1 (5 bases). This CDR3 is 12 amino acids long. CDR1 and CDR2 from the germline V gene are SEHNR and FQNEAQ (reference sequence). V was shortened by 5 bases and J by 6 bases, with 10 bases between the two germline ends. CDR3 residues: CASSPGAAEAFF. The CDR3 DNA reads as TGTGCCAGCAGCCCCGGGGCGGCTGAAGCTTTCTTT.

This clonotype was observed at least ten times. The junction departs from the called germline gene at one end, perhaps through a read error. The CDR3 here is CASNQEAGVPYNEQFF. The CDR3, as DNA: TGCGCCAGCAACCAAGAAGCAGGGGTTCCCTACAATGAGCAGTTCTTC. The J gene is TRBJ2-1, the V gene TRBV4-1, with D maybe TRBD1 (6 bases). The CDR3 loop spans 16 amino acids. CDR1 and CDR2 from the germline V gene are MGHRA and YSYEKL.

This clonotype was detected a few times. The V call is TRBV20-1, the J call TRBJ2-1; D is ambiguous. The CDR3 runs 11 residues. Germline CDR1 is DFQATT and CDR2 is SNEGSKA (reference sequence). The ends were cut back, 2 bases at V and 7 bases at J, with 6 bases in the middle. DNA for the CDR3: TGCAGTGCTAGAATGGGGAATGAGCAGTTCTTC. Encoded protein: CSARMGNEQFF.

Many counts were recorded for this clonotype. V gene TRBV20-1 combines with J gene TRBJ2-7, with D perhaps matching TRBD2 (5 bases). Per the germline V gene, CDR1 is DFQATT and CDR2 is SNEGSKA (reference sequence). The CDR3 extends over 15 amino acids. Trimming took off 2 bases at V and 3 bases at J, with 17 bases between the two ends. CDR3 loop: CSARYPDWESYEQYF. CDR3 coding DNA: TGCAGTGCTAGATATCCTGACTGGGAGAGCTACGAGCAGTACTTC.

There are many counts of this clonotype. The J gene is TRBJ1-6, the V gene TRBV5-6; D not certain. V was clipped by 1 base and J by 7 bases, with 9 bases between them. Germline V gene data show CDR1 as SGHDT and CDR2 as YYEEEE. The CDR3 runs to 14 residues. CDR3 sequence reads: CASSLRGTNSPLHF. The CDR3 DNA reads as TGTGCCAGCAGCTTGCGAGGAACGAATTCACCCCTCCACTTT. The full variable domain, completed using reference TRBV5-6 and TRBJ1-6, is DAGVTQSPTHLIKTRGQQVTLRCSPKSGHDTVSWYQQALGQGPQFIFQYYEEEERQRGNFPDRFSGHQFPNYSSELNVNALLLGDSALYLCASSLRGTNSPLHFGNGTRLTVT.